Presented here are 5 T cell receptor beta chains from one specimen sequenced in a study of T cell responses to AZD1222 COVID-19 vaccine. Profiling relied on immunoSEQ multiplex PCR, and the TCRdb table lists in-frame clones only, not all of them. The sample shows 40,000 or so clones, roughly 88% of them seen only once. The source material was peripheral blood, sampled 28 days after the second AZD1222 dose. All receptors derive from an adult who received the AZD1222 COVID-19 vaccine.

The V and J genes are TRBV18 and TRBJ2-7, with D perhaps matching TRBD2 (5 bases). The CDR3 contains 12 residues. V dropped 0 bases and J dropped 6 bases, with 6 bases sitting between them. Germline lookup yields CDR1 KGHSH and CDR2 LQKENI. CDR3 DNA sequence: TGTGCCAGCTCACCACCCCGGGGCGAGCAGTACTTC. Its translation: CASSPPRGEQYF.

The genes are TRBV18 and TRBJ2-1, with unresolved D. Germline V CDR1 and CDR2: KGHSH, LQKENI. V was pared by 3 bases and J by 0 bases, with 9 bases between. The CDR3 has 15 amino acids. CDR3 sequence (DNA): TGTGCCAGCTCACCGGGCGCAAGCTCCTACAATGAGCAGTTCTTC. Its translation: CASSPGASSYNEQFF.

The chain carries TRBV9 and TRBJ2-6; 8 bases line up with TRBD1. The CDR3 has 17 amino acids. From germline, CDR1 is SGDLS and CDR2 YYNGEE. The V gene end was trimmed by 2 bases and the J gene end by 2 bases; junction bases not matched to a gene: 6. The CDR3 loop reads CASSVEQGGAGANVLTF. As DNA, the CDR3 is TGTGCCAGCAGCGTCGAACAGGGGGGCGCTGGGGCCAACGTCCTGACTTTC.

The CDR3 DNA follows: TGTGCCAGCAGGGAACAGCAGGGGACTGAAGCTTTCTTT. This encodes CASREQQGTEAFF. The gene calls are TRBV2 and TRBJ1-1; possibly TRBD1 for D (6 bases). The ends were cut back, 6 bases at V and 5 bases at J, with 13 bases in the middle. The germline gives CDR1 SNHLY, CDR2 FYNNEI. CDR3 length: 13 residues. The full variable domain, its missing parts supplied by reference TRBV2 and TRBJ1-1, is EPEVTQTPSHQVTQMGQEVILRCVPISNHLYFYWYRQILGQKVEFLVSFYNNEISEKSEIFDDQFSVERPDGSNFTLKIRSTKLEDSAMYFCASREQQGTEAFFGQGTRLTVV.

The V call is TRBV6-5, the J call TRBJ1-2, with D perhaps matching TRBD1 (6 bases). The CDR3 contains 16 residues. Looked up from germline, CDR1 is MNHEY and CDR2 is SVGAGI. Trimming took 0 bases from V and 5 from J, leaving 16 bases between them. The CDR3 nucleotides are TGTGCCAGCAGTTACTCGAGAGCAGGGGCCGGTTATGGCTACACCTTC. Amino acids: CASSYSRAGAGYGYTF.